These 20 T cell receptor beta chains originate from one sample sequenced in a study of PD-L1 blockade in urothelial cancer. The protocol was immunoSEQ multiplex PCR, while the TCRdb copy is restricted to in-frame clones and leaves out a portion. Of approximately 94,000 clones listed, over 75% are singletons. Time point denoted: pretreatment peripheral blood. Sequenced material: PBMCs, taken around atezolizumab (anti-PD-L1) treatment. These receptors were obtained from a man in his sixties with urothelial cancer.

The gene calls are TRBV28 and TRBJ1-2; maybe TRBD1 (5 bases). Germline V lookup: CDR1 MDHEN, CDR2 SYDVKM. The CDR3 loop spans 16 amino acids. The V end was cut by 5 bases, the J end by 4 bases, with 20 bases between. The CDR3 DNA reads as TGTGCCAGCAGTCCTCGAGGGACGGGAGATTCCTATGGCTACACCTTC. Translated, it gives CASSPRGTGDSYGYTF.

V gene TRBV6-5 combines with J gene TRBJ2-5; tentative D call: TRBD1 (5 bases). V was shortened by 2 bases and J by 4 bases, with 5 bases between the two germline ends. Germline values: CDR1 MNHEY, CDR2 SVGAGI. The CDR3 contains 12 residues. The CDR3 DNA sequence: TGTGCCAGCAGTTACAGGGGAGAGACCCAGTACTTC. The encoded protein is CASSYRGETQYF.

This rearrangement joins TRBV11-3 to TRBJ1-1; D possibly corresponds to TRBD1 (5 bases). The CDR3 has 16 amino acids. Germline-derived CDR1 and CDR2 are SGHNT and YENEEA. V was shortened by 5 bases and J by 3 bases, with 19 bases between the two germline ends. The CDR3 DNA reads TGTGCCAGCAGCACGACAGAAATTCACCCTTACACTGAAGCTTTCTTT. Translation: CASSTTEIHPYTEAFF.

The V call is TRBV4-1, the J call TRBJ2-7, with 12 bases matching TRBD1. The CDR3 is made up of 16 amino acids. Germline V gene data show CDR1 as MGHRA and CDR2 as YSYEKL. Losses at the gene ends were 3 bases for V and 4 bases for J; bases not matched to a gene: 7. The CDR3, as DNA: TGCGCCAGCAGCCAGGACGGGACAGGGGGCTGGTACGAGCAGTACTTC. Protein sequence: CASSQDGTGGWYEQYF.

This chain connects TRBV14 to TRBJ2-1; TRBD1 matches 7 bases. The CDR3 sequence is 14 residues long. J gave up 7 bases and V 4 bases, and 7 bases lay outside the gene matches. Germline-derived CDR1 and CDR2 are SGHDN and FVKESK. The DNA for the CDR3 is TGTGCCAGCAGCCTTCGACAGGGTTTTAATGAGCAGTTCTTC. Translating it yields CASSLRQGFNEQFF. Variable domain in full (rest from reference TRBV14 and TRBJ2-1): EAGVTQFPSHSVIEKGQTVTLRCDPISGHDNLYWYRRVMGKEIKFLLHFVKESKQDESGMPNNRFLAERTGGTYSTLKVQPAELEDSGVYFCASSLRQGFNEQFFGPGTRLTVL.

V usage is TRBV6-1 and J usage is TRBJ2-5; maybe TRBD1 (5 bases). Trimming cost V 4 bases and J 2 bases, with 11 bases left between them. CDR3 length: 14 amino acids. CDR1 and CDR2 (germline): MNHNS, SASEGT. The CDR3 DNA follows: TGTGCCAGCAGTGTTGGGGCAGAGCAAGAGACCCAGTACTTC. This codes for CASSVGAEQETQYF.

The CDR3 here is CASSLSGVGYGYTF. The DNA for the CDR3 is TGTGCCAGCAGCTTAAGCGGGGTGGGCTATGGCTACACCTTC. The chain couples TRBV7-9 to TRBJ1-2, with D unclear. The CDR3 totals 14 residues. Trimming pared 2 bases from V and 4 bases from J, leaving 11 bases between. The germline gives CDR1 SEHNR, CDR2 FQNEAQ (reference sequence).

V gene TRBV5-4 combines with J gene TRBJ1-2; D call uncertain. Germline V CDR1 and CDR2: SGHNT, YYREEE (reference sequence). This CDR3 has 12 amino acids. The V gene lost 2 bases and the J gene lost 8 bases, with 10 bases spanning the gap. The CDR3 loop reads CASSLSSSGYTF. CDR3 nucleotides: TGTGCCAGCAGCTTAAGCTCGAGCGGCTACACCTTC.

V and J are TRBV7-2 and TRBJ2-3, with D possibly being TRBD1 (6 bases). The CDR3 covers 15 residues. Trimming removed 5 bases from V and 3 bases from J, with 15 bases in between. From germline, CDR1 is SGHTA and CDR2 FQGNSA. In DNA, the CDR3 is TGTGCCAGCAGCCTCCAGGGGTTTCGGACAGATACGCAGTATTTT. Protein product: CASSLQGFRTDTQYF.

This clone is a singleton in its sample. This chain joins TRBV5-1 and TRBJ2-1; 9 positions match TRBD2. Trimming removed 3 bases from V and 4 bases from J; junction bases left unmatched: 5. Germline CDR1 reads SGHRS; CDR2 reads YFSETQ. This CDR3 comprises 15 residues. CDR3 region: CASSYLAGNYNEQFF. DNA for the CDR3: TGCGCCAGCAGCTACCTAGCGGGAAATTACAATGAGCAGTTCTTC.

V gene TRBV4-1 combines with J gene TRBJ1-1; maybe TRBD1 (5 bases). This CDR3 is 16 amino acids long. Germline loops: CDR1 MGHRA, CDR2 YSYEKL. Trimming removed 1 base at V and 0 bases at J, with 12 bases between. Here the CDR3 reads CASSQAKGGVNTEAFF. The CDR3 DNA is TGCGCCAGCAGCCAAGCGAAGGGAGGGGTGAACACTGAAGCTTTCTTT.

The chain's CDR3 is CASSEGAPGGNEQFF. Here the CDR3 DNA reads TGTGCCAGCAGCGAAGGGGCCCCGGGGGGCAATGAGCAGTTCTTC. J is TRBJ2-1 and V is TRBV5-6; 7 nucleotides match TRBD2. Germline CDR1 SGHDT, CDR2 YYEEEE. This CDR3 contains 15 residues. With V trimmed by 4 bases and J by 6 bases, 10 bases remained unmatched. The complete variable domain, with remaining parts taken from reference TRBV5-6 and TRBJ2-1, reads DAGVTQSPTHLIKTRGQQVTLRCSPKSGHDTVSWYQQALGQGPQFIFQYYEEEERQRGNFPDRFSGHQFPNYSSELNVNALLLGDSALYLCASSEGAPGGNEQFFGPGTRLTVL.

This clone was observed a single time. The CDR3 reads CAITTESSGNTIYF. CDR3 DNA: TGTGCCATCACAACAGAAAGCTCTGGAAACACCATATATTTT. This chain links TRBV10-3 with TRBJ1-3, with D hard to call. The CDR3 spans 14 residues. Per germline, CDR1 ENHRY and CDR2 SYGVKD. V shed 7 bases and J shed 0 bases, with 10 bases lying between them.

This chain links TRBV23-1 with TRBJ1-2, with 7 bases lining up with TRBD1. TRBV23-1 is an ORF, with its function uncertain. The CDR3 has 18 amino acids. After removal of 0 bases from V and 1 base from J, the junction contained 11 bases not matched to a gene. CDR3 sequence (DNA): TGCGCCAGCAGTCAATCCAAGGCCCGGGACAGCAGTAACTATGGCTACACCTTC. This translates into CASSQSKARDSSNYGYTF.

The V gene is TRBV9, the J gene TRBJ1-5, with D tentatively TRBD1 (5 bases). The CDR3 contains 15 residues. Trimming cost V 6 bases and J 0 bases, with 13 bases left between them. Germline values: CDR1 SGDLS, CDR2 YYNGEE. The CDR3 loop reads CASTRTPDSNQPQHF. In DNA, the CDR3 is TGTGCCAGCACAAGGACACCCGATAGCAATCAGCCCCAGCATTTT.

The CDR3 spells CASSLAENYGYTF. Here the CDR3 DNA reads TGCGCCAGCAGCTTGGCAGAAAACTATGGCTACACCTTC. The J gene is TRBJ1-2, the V gene TRBV5-1; D is unresolved. V dropped 0 bases and J dropped 2 bases, with 5 bases sitting between them. Germline assignment: CDR1 SGHRS and CDR2 YFSETQ. This CDR3 comprises 13 residues.

This chain joins TRBV10-3 and TRBJ2-7, with 12 bases identical to TRBD2. Unmatched junction bases numbered 11, after V lost 4 bases and J lost 7 bases. This CDR3 is 16 amino acids long. Germline V gives CDR1 ENHRY, CDR2 SYGVKD. The CDR3 DNA follows: TGTGCCATCAGTGCCCCACATGCGGGACTAGCGGGTGAGCAGTACTTC. Amino acids: CAISAPHAGLAGEQYF.

V gene TRBV7-3 combines with J gene TRBJ1-2; 8 bases are a match to TRBD1. Germline CDR1 and CDR2: SGHTA and FQGTGA. The CDR3 consists of 13 residues. The junction had 5 bases not matched to a gene; V was cut back by 6 bases and J by 5 bases. DNA of the CDR3: TGTGCCAGCAGTACAGGACAGGGATATGGCTACACCTTC. Protein sequence: CASSTGQGYGYTF.

This clone was detected only once. The V gene is TRBV9, the J gene TRBJ2-2; D is perhaps TRBD2 (6 bases). Germline V lookup: CDR1 SGDLS, CDR2 YYNGEE. V dropped 7 bases and J dropped 5 bases, with 18 bases sitting between them. The CDR3 contains 15 residues. CDR3 sequence: CASAILAERTGELFF. The CDR3 DNA follows: TGTGCCAGCGCCATATTAGCGGAGAGAACCGGGGAGCTGTTTTTT. Full variable domain (missing parts from reference TRBV9 and TRBJ2-2): DSGVTQTPKHLITATGQRVTLRCSPRSGDLSVYWYQQSLDQGLQFLIQYYNGEERAKGNILERFSAQQFPDLHSELNLSSLELGDSALYFCASAILAERTGELFFGEGSRLTVL.

The V gene is TRBV5-1, the J gene TRBJ2-1, with 9 nucleotides matching TRBD2. V gave up 3 bases and J gave up 2 bases; unmatched junction bases: 9. The V gene's germline CDR1 is SGHRS and CDR2 YFSETQ. The CDR3 runs 17 residues. The CDR3 spells CASSSPPLAGTYNEQFF. DNA of the CDR3: TGCGCCAGCAGCTCCCCGCCCCTAGCGGGAACCTACAATGAGCAGTTCTTC.